These 23 T cell receptor beta chains were all obtained from the same sample, sequenced in a study of CD8 T cells in ankylosing spondylitis. TCRdb used MiXCR to reprocess the 5' RACE reads, holding one entry per CDR3 protein. The table has 150,000 to 200,000 distinct CDR3 sequences, 15% to 20% seen once. The sequenced sample was blood, either unsorted or a sorted T cell fraction (not recorded which). The receptors were gathered from a male donor with ankylosing spondylitis or in good health (not recorded which).

In its sample, this clonotype was seen many times. V gene TRBV20-1 combines with J gene TRBJ1-2; D unresolved. Germline V CDR1 and CDR2: DFQATT, SNEGSKA (reference sequence). This CDR3 has 14 amino acids. The ends were cut back, 0 bases at V and 2 bases at J, with 10 bases in the middle. In nucleotides, the CDR3 is TGCAGTGCTAGAGACATGCTGGAGAACTATGGCTACACCTTC. This translates into CSARDMLENYGYTF.

The CDR3 reads CASSYSGGPAFF. For the CDR3, the DNA is TGTGCCAGCAGTTACTCGGGGGGACCTGCTTTCTTT. The V call is TRBV6-5, the J call TRBJ1-1, with a possible D match to TRBD1 (5 bases). CDR1 MNHEY and CDR2 SVGAGI come from the germline V gene. This CDR3 is built from 12 residues. Trimming left V 0 bases short and J 11 bases short, with 10 bases between.

This clonotype was counted ten times or more. The chain carries TRBV5-1 and TRBJ2-1; D is uncertain. Trimming shortened V by 0 bases and J by 4 bases, and 5 bases separated the two germline ends. The CDR3 extends over 13 amino acids. CDR1 SGHRS and CDR2 YFSETQ come from the germline V gene. Written as DNA, the CDR3 is TGCGCCAGCAGCTTGGAGGTGTACAATGAGCAGTTCTTC. Its translation: CASSLEVYNEQFF.

The chain has TRBV7-8 and TRBJ1-2; D not resolved. CDR3 length: 12 residues. Trimming stripped 4 bases from V and 8 bases from J, with 11 bases between. Germline V gene data show CDR1 as SGHVS and CDR2 as FQNEAQ. The CDR3 coding sequence is TGTGCCAGCAGCTCCACCCTTCTCGGCTACACCTTC. Translation gives CASSSTLLGYTF.

This clonotype was detected many times. The chain has TRBV18 and TRBJ2-7; D gene uncertain. Germline CDR1 reads KGHSH; CDR2 reads LQKENI. V was shortened by 4 bases and J by 2 bases, with 6 bases between the two germline ends. There are 12 residues in the CDR3. CDR3 nucleotides: TGTGCCAGCTCACTTTCTACCTACGAGCAGTACTTC. Protein sequence: CASSLSTYEQYF.

This clonotype was detected ten times or more. V gene TRBV5-1 combines with J gene TRBJ1-5; D remains ambiguous. The V gene's germline CDR1 is SGHRS and CDR2 YFSETQ. There are 13 residues in the CDR3. V lost 3 bases to trimming and J lost 7 bases, with 11 bases between them. In DNA, the CDR3 is TGCGCCAGCAGCTCGGGTACGGGGCAGCCCCAGCATTTT. Translated: CASSSGTGQPQHF. Drawing the rest from reference TRBV5-1 and TRBJ1-5, the complete variable domain is KAGVTQTPRYLIKTRGQQVTLSCSPISGHRSVSWYQQTPGQGLQFLFEYFSETQRNKGNFPGRFSGRQFSNSRSEMNVSTLELGDSALYLCASSSGTGQPQHFGDGTRLSIL.

The chain couples TRBV20-1 to TRBJ2-6; 8 positions agree with TRBD1. Germline CDR1 DFQATT, CDR2 SNEGSKA (reference sequence). The CDR3 runs 18 residues. J lost 1 base, V lost 5 bases, and 13 bases had no gene match. The CDR3 loop reads CSAYFRDRRLSGANVLTF. The CDR3 nucleotides are TGCAGTGCTTACTTCCGGGACAGGCGCCTTTCTGGGGCCAACGTCCTGACTTTC.

This clonotype was seen repeatedly, ten times or more. The rearrangement joins TRBV5-1 to TRBJ1-1, with 7 bases identical to TRBD1. Per germline, CDR1 SGHRS and CDR2 YFSETQ. The CDR3 runs 14 residues. Losses at the gene ends were 6 bases for V and 5 bases for J; bases not matched to a gene: 10. The CDR3 coding sequence is TGCGCCAGCACAATCCCGCTGACAGGGACTGAAGCTTTCTTT. It is translated as CASTIPLTGTEAFF.

This clonotype was detected ten times or more. The chain carries TRBV27 and TRBJ2-3; D not resolved. This CDR3 has 13 residues. V lost 5 bases and J lost 4, with 10 bases in between. The germline gives CDR1 MNHEY, CDR2 SMNVEV (reference sequence). The CDR3 coding sequence is TGTGCCAGCAGTGGCCTCCTAGCAGATACGCAGTATTTT. Its protein product is CASSGLLADTQYF.

The rearrangement joins TRBV6-6 to TRBJ2-1; D may be TRBD2 (5 bases). The CDR3 sequence is 12 residues long. Trimming stripped 6 bases from V and 8 bases from J, with 11 bases between. Per the germline V gene, CDR1 is MNHNY and CDR2 is SVGAGI (reference sequence). Here the CDR3 reads CASRALADEQFF. Written as DNA, the CDR3 is TGTGCCAGCAGGGCTCTAGCAGATGAGCAGTTCTTC.

This clonotype has just a few counts. The chain has TRBV13 and TRBJ2-7; 9 bases line up with TRBD1. CDR3 length equals 15 residues. Germline V CDR1 and CDR2: PRHDT, FYEKMQ (reference sequence). The V segment lost 4 bases and the J segment 5 bases; nucleotides outside the gene matches: 9. The CDR3 DNA follows: TGTGCCAGCAGCTATAGGGGGACAGGGCTAGACGAGCAGTACTTC. Translation: CASSYRGTGLDEQYF.

The V gene is TRBV24-1, the J gene TRBJ1-3, with D uncertain. V lost 3 bases and J lost 9, with 8 bases in between. This CDR3 has 12 residues. Germline V gene data show CDR1 as KGHDR and CDR2 as SFDVKD. The CDR3 sequence is CATSDPVGTIYF. The CDR3 region has the DNA TGTGCCACCAGTGATCCCGTGGGCACCATATATTTT.

This clonotype has at least ten counts. The chain uses TRBV24-1 and TRBJ2-1; D assignment may be TRBD1 or TRBD2 (5 bases each). This CDR3 comprises 15 residues. Deletions cut 4 bases from V and 9 bases from J, with 18 bases between. Germline V gene sequence: CDR1 KGHDR, CDR2 SFDVKD. DNA of the CDR3: TGTGCCACCAGTGACCCCCGGGACCCCTTCGGTGAGCAGTTCTTC. It is translated as CATSDPRDPFGEQFF.

This clonotype was counted at least ten times. The chain recombines TRBV4-2 with TRBJ2-7; no clear D gene. Germline V lookup: CDR1 LGHNA, CDR2 YNFKEQ. Trimming shortened V by 1 base and J by 3 bases, and 10 bases separated the two germline ends. The CDR3 sequence is 14 residues long. The CDR3, as DNA: TGTGCCAGCAGCCAAGCCGCAGTCCTCTACGAGCAGTACTTC. It translates to CASSQAAVLYEQYF.

In nucleotides, the CDR3 is TGTGCCAGCAGTTTAGAAAGGTTCGGGGGAGCGGACTACGAGCAGTACTTC. Translation: CASSLERFGGADYEQYF. This chain links TRBV28 with TRBJ2-7, with D perhaps matching TRBD2 (6 bases). The CDR3 covers 17 residues. Trimming stripped 2 bases from V and 3 bases from J, with 20 bases between. Germline CDR1 is MDHEN and CDR2 is SYDVKM.

This clonotype was seen a few times. The chain employs TRBV29-1 and TRBJ1-1; TRBD1 matches at 11 bases. The CDR3 consists of 12 residues. Trimming cost V 6 bases and J 5 bases; bases outside gene matches: 2. Per the germline V gene, CDR1 is SQVTM and CDR2 is ANQGSEA. DNA for the CDR3: TGCAGCGTCGGGACAGGGGGGACTGAAGCTTTCTTT. This gives the protein CSVGTGGTEAFF.

In this sample, this clonotype turned up many times. The chain links TRBV20-1 to TRBJ2-5; 8 bases are a match to TRBD2. Germline-derived CDR1 and CDR2 are DFQATT and SNEGSKA (reference sequence). The CDR3 consists of 15 residues. V trimming: 3 bases; J trimming: 4 bases; junction bases outside the gene matches: 10. CDR3 in DNA: TGCAGTGCTAGCGGGAGCGGGAGAGCTTTAGAGACCCAGTACTTC. It translates to CSASGSGRALETQYF.

This clonotype was seen ten or more times. The V and J genes are TRBV2 and TRBJ1-2; D is possibly TRBD1 (6 bases). V was trimmed by 9 bases and J by 0 bases, leaving 11 bases between them. From germline, CDR1 is SNHLY and CDR2 FYNNEI. CDR3 size: 13 residues. This CDR3 reads CARLRGPNYGYTF. For the CDR3, the DNA is TGTGCCAGGCTCAGGGGACCTAACTATGGCTACACCTTC.

In this sample, this clonotype turned up many times. The gene calls are TRBV24-1 and TRBJ2-1; 8 bases match TRBD1. The length of the CDR3 is 15 residues. Per germline, CDR1 KGHDR and CDR2 SFDVKD. V was clipped by 4 bases and J by 3 bases; unmatched bases: 4. CDR3 loop: CATSDQGALYNEQFF. In nucleotides, the CDR3 is TGTGCCACCAGTGACCAGGGGGCTCTCTACAATGAGCAGTTCTTC.

Only a few counts were recorded for this clonotype. V usage is TRBV29-1 and J usage is TRBJ2-1; 9 nucleotides match TRBD2. V shed 4 bases and J 7 bases; nucleotides not matched to a gene: 11. CDR3 length: 15 amino acids. Germline V gene data show CDR1 as SQVTM and CDR2 as ANQGSEA. The CDR3 DNA follows: TGCAGCGTTGGAGGGGGACTAGCCGGCCTGAATGAGCAGTTCTTC. This gives the protein CSVGGGLAGLNEQFF.

This clonotype was observed many times. One end of the junction does not line up with germline, which may come from a read error. The chain links TRBV5-1 to TRBJ2-3; a weak D match, TRBD2 (6 bases). The length of the CDR3 is 12 residues. Germline CDR1 SGHRS, CDR2 YFSETQ. This CDR3 reads CASRLEGNTQYF. CDR3 DNA sequence: TGCGCCAGCAGGTTGGAGGGAAATACGCAGTATTTT.

The chain employs TRBV6-2 or TRBV6-3 and TRBJ1-2; D uncertain. Germline V lookup: CDR1 MNHEY, CDR2 SVGEGT. CDR3 length: 12 residues. V lost 2 bases, J lost 4 bases, and 5 bases lay in between. The CDR3 bases are TGTGCCAGCAGTTACGGAAGCTATGGCTACACCTTC. Residues: CASSYGSYGYTF.

The gene calls are TRBV7-9 and TRBJ1-1; a weak D match, TRBD1 (6 bases). In germline, CDR1 is SEHNR, CDR2 FQNEAQ (reference sequence). CDR3 length: 14 residues. Trimming shortened V by 5 bases and J by 5 bases, and 15 bases separated the two germline ends. The CDR3 coding sequence is TGTGCCAGCAGCCCGACGGACAGTCTAACTGAAGCTTTCTTT. Amino acids: CASSPTDSLTEAFF.